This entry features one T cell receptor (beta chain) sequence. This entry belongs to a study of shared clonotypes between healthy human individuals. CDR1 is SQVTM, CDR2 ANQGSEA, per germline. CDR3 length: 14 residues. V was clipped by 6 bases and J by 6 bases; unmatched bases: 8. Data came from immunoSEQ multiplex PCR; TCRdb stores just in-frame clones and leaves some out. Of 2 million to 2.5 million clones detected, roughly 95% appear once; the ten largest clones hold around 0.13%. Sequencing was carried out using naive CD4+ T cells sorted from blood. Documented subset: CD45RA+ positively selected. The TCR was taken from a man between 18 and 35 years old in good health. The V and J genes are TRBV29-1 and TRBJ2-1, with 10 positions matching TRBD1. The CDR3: CSVTGQGNSNEQFF. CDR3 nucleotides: TGCAGCGTGACGGGACAGGGGAACAGCAATGAGCAGTTCTTC.